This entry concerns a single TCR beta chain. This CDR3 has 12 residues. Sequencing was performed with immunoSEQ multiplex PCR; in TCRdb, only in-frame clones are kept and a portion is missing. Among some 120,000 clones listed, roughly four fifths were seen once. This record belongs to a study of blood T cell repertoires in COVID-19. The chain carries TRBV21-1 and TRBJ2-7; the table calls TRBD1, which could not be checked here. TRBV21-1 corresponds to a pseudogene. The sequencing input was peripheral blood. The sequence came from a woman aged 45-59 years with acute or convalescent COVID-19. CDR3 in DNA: TGTGCCAGCAGCAAAATACAGCATATGGTGTACTTC. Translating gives CASSKIQHMVYF.